Following are 7 T cell receptor beta chains from one sample sequenced in a study of post-analysis software for immune sequencing data. Sequencing libraries made from TCR beta cDNA carried unique molecular identifiers. TCRdb passed the PCR reads through MiXCR, listing each CDR3 protein once. The table has about 820,000 distinct CDR3 sequences, about 53% seen once. Their antigens are not known. Study-wide findings and caveats: TRBV5-6, TRBV5-1 and TRBV20-1 were among five TRBV segments more frequent in patients than controls.

The specimen sequenced was blood. These receptors were taken from a girl aged 5 to 17 with multiple sclerosis.

This clonotype was counted a few times. This chain uses TRBV15 with TRBJ2-7; 8 positions match TRBD2. Germline trimming cut 2 bases from V and 2 bases from J; bases unmatched to any gene: 2. The CDR3 contains 14 residues. The germline V gene encodes CDR1 LNHNV and CDR2 YYDKDF (reference sequence). CDR3 DNA sequence: TGTGCCACCAGCAGAACAGCGGGGGCCTACGAGCAGTACTTC. Its protein product is CATSRTAGAYEQYF.

The chain combines TRBV20-1 with TRBJ1-5; 7 positions agree with TRBD1. Unmatched junction bases numbered 6, after V lost 0 bases and J lost 7 bases. Looked up from germline, CDR1 is DFQATT and CDR2 is SNEGSKA (reference sequence). This CDR3 has 14 residues. The CDR3 DNA follows: TGCAGTGCTAGAGATAACAGGGGTTTCCAGCCCCAGCATTTT. It yields the protein CSARDNRGFQPQHF.

DNA for the CDR3: TGTGCCAGCAGCTTGGGGGAAGGCAGGAACTATGGCTACACCTTC. As protein: CASSLGEGRNYGYTF. This chain connects TRBV5-5 to TRBJ1-2; D is undetermined. Per the germline V gene, CDR1 is SGHKS and CDR2 is YYEKEE (reference sequence). The ends were cut back, 0 bases at V and 2 bases at J, with 11 bases in the middle. The CDR3 has 15 residues.

The DNA of the CDR3 is TGCGCCAGCAGCCAAGATCTTGGACAGGCCACCCGGAGCTCCTACAATGAGCAGTTCTTC. It specifies CASSQDLGQATRSSYNEQFF. The chain couples TRBV4-1 to TRBJ2-1; 7 positions agree with TRBD1. In germline, CDR1 is MGHRA, CDR2 YSYEKL. The CDR3 extends over 20 amino acids. Trimming took 0 bases from V and 0 from J; bases not matched to a gene: 14.

The genes are TRBV6-1 and TRBJ1-2; TRBD1 might be the D (5 bases). Per germline, CDR1 MNHNS and CDR2 SASEGT. Trimming shortened V by 2 bases and J by 5 bases, and 6 bases separated the two germline ends. The CDR3 sequence is 12 residues long. CDR3 residues: CASSETGYGYTF. Here the CDR3 DNA reads TGTGCCAGCAGTGAAACAGGTTATGGCTACACCTTC.

The chain employs TRBV5-1 and TRBJ1-1; 8 bases agree with TRBD1. The CDR3 extends over 16 amino acids. The trim removed 4 bases at V and 1 base at J, leaving 9 bases unmatched. CDR1 is SGHRS, CDR2 YFSETQ, per germline. The CDR3, as DNA: TGCGCCAGCAGCCCGAGACAGGGGACCCGGAACACTGAAGCTTTCTTT. This sequence encodes CASSPRQGTRNTEAFF.

In its sample, this clonotype was seen once. Germline and junction disagree at one end, which may indicate a read error. This chain links TRBV10-3 with TRBJ1-1; D uncertain. Germline lookup yields CDR1 ENHRY and CDR2 SYGVKD. The CDR3 covers 15 residues. CDR3 in amino acids: CAITEAPGLNTETFF. Here the CDR3 DNA reads TGTGCCATCACCGAGGCCCCGGGTCTGAACACTGAAACTTTCTTT.